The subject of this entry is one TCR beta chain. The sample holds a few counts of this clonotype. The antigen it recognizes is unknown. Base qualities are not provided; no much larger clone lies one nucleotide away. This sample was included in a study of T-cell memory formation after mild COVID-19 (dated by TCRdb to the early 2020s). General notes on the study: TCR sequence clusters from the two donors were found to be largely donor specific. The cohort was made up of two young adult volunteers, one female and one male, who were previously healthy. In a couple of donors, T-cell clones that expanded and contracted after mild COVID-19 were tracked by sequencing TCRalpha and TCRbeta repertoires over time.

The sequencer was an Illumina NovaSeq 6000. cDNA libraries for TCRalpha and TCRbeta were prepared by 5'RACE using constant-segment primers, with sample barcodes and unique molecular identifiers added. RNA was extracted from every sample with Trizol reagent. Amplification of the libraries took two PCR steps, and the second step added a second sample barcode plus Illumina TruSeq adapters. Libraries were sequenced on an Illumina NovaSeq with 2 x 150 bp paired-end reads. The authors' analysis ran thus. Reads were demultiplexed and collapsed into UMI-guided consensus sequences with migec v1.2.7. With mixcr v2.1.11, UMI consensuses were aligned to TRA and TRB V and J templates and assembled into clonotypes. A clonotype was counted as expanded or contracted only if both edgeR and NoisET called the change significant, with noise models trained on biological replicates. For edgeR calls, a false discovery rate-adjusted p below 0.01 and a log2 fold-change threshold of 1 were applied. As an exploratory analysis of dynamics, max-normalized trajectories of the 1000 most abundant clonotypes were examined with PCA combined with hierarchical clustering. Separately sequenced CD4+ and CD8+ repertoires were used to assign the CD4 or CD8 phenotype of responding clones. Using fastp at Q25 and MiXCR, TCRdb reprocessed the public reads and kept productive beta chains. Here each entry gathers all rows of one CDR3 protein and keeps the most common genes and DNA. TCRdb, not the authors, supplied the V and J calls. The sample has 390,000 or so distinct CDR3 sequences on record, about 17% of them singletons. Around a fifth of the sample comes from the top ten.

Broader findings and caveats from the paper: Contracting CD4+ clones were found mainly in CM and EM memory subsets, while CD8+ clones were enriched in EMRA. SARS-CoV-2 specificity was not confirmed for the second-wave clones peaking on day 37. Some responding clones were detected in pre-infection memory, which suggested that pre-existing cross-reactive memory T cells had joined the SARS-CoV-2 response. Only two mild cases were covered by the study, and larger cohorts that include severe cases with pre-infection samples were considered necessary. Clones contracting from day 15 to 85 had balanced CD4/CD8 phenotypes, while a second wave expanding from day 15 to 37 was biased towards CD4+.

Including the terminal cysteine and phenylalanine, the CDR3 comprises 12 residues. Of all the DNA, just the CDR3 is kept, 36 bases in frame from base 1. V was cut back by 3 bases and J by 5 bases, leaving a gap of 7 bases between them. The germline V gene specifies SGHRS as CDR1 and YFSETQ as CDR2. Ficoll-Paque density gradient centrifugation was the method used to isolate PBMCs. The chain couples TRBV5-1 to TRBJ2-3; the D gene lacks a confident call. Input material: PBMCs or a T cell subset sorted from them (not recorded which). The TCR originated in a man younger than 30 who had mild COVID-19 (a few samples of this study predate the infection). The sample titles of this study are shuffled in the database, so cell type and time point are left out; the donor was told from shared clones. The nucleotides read TGCGCCAGCAGCTGGGCGGAAGATACGCAGTATTTT. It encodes CASSWAEDTQYF.